Included here is one TCR beta chain sequence, with context. This record comes from a study of shared clonotypes between healthy human individuals. As for the study in general: Donors were two women and a few men aged 18 to 49.

Splitting the CD4+ cells yielded a CD45RA+ naive subset and a CD45RA-negative memory subset. Germline V gene sequence: CDR1 SGDLS, CDR2 YYNGEE. This CDR3 has 15 residues. Trimming cost V 1 base and J 6 bases, with 14 bases left between them. This table comes from immunoSEQ multiplex PCR, and its TCRdb copy is limited to in-frame clones, with some not included. The sample lists roughly 2,500,000 clones, 80% to 95% seen once, with around 0.37% in the top ten. The receptor comes from a man aged 18 to 29 in good health. Some clones in this sample may be carry-over from other donors' samples. Sequenced input: naive CD4+ T cells from PBMCs. The subset here: CD45RA+ positively selected. This chain connects TRBV9 to TRBJ2-1; no clear D gene. The CDR3 nucleotides read TGTGCCAGCAGCGTATGGGCAGGATCTAGCAATGAGCAGTTCTTC. This encodes CASSVWAGSSNEQFF.